This passage covers 23 T cell receptor beta chains from one sample sequenced in a study of CD8 T cells in ankylosing spondylitis. The study, taken as a whole, reports: Typical of ankylosing spondylitis blood, it appeared, was a TCR beta motif of about eight highly homologous variants.

TCRdb passed the 5' RACE reads through MiXCR, listing each CDR3 protein once. The table records 670,000 or so distinct CDR3 sequences, roughly 20% of them present only once. Their antigen targets remain unknown. Sequencing was performed on blood, either unsorted or a sorted T cell fraction (not recorded which). The receptors originated from a male donor with ankylosing spondylitis.

This clonotype was observed a few times. The V call is TRBV29-1, the J call TRBJ2-7; D might be TRBD2 (5 bases). V gave up 0 bases and J gave up 5 bases, with 11 bases separating them. The CDR3 runs to 13 residues. Germline CDR1 and CDR2: SQVTM and ANQGSEA. CDR3 bases: TGCAGCGTTGAAGAGGGAGCTTCCCACGAGCAGTACTTC. As protein: CSVEEGASHEQYF.

In DNA, the CDR3 is TGTGCCAGCAGTTACGGTAATACCTACGAGCAGTACTTC. It yields the protein CASSYGNTYEQYF. This chain joins TRBV6-5 and TRBJ2-7; no clear D gene. This CDR3 contains 13 residues. The V end was cut by 2 bases, the J end by 2 bases, with 7 bases between. In germline, CDR1 is MNHEY, CDR2 SVGAGI.

V is TRBV7-2 and J is TRBJ2-5; 9 nucleotides agree with TRBD1. Unmatched junction bases numbered 4, after V lost 1 base and J lost 1 base. Germline CDR1 and CDR2: SGHTA and FQGNSA. CDR3 length equals 16 residues. CDR3: CASSLDGTGSQETQYF. CDR3 in DNA: TGTGCCAGCAGCTTAGATGGGACAGGGTCCCAAGAGACCCAGTACTTC.

This clonotype was detected only a few times. The V call is TRBV4-2, the J call TRBJ2-7; tentatively, D is TRBD2 (5 bases). V was clipped by 3 bases and J by 4 bases, with 13 bases between them. There are 14 residues in the CDR3. Germline-derived CDR1 and CDR2 are LGHNA and YNFKEQ. This CDR3 reads CASSQTDGLYEQYF. The CDR3 bases are TGTGCCAGCAGCCAGACGGACGGACTTTACGAGCAGTACTTC.

This clonotype was counted between two and nine times. This rearrangement joins TRBV12-3 or TRBV12-4 to TRBJ1-1, with TRBD1 matching 7 bases. The CDR3 totals 15 residues. The V gene end was trimmed by 6 bases and the J gene end by 0 bases; junction bases not matched to a gene: 7. The CDR3 DNA reads TGTGCCAGCAGAACAAAGACAGGGCTGAACACTGAAGCTTTCTTT. This sequence encodes CASRTKTGLNTEAFF.

The gene calls are TRBV6-5 and TRBJ1-1, with D perhaps matching TRBD1 (6 bases). V lost 2 bases to trimming and J lost 2 bases, with 18 bases between them. The germline gives CDR1 MNHEY, CDR2 SVGAGI. The CDR3 totals 17 residues. CDR3: CASSYGFGTLPNTEAFF. The CDR3 DNA reads as TGTGCCAGCAGTTACGGGTTCGGGACATTGCCTAACACTGAAGCTTTCTTT.

This clonotype was seen at least ten times. The genes are TRBV11-2 and TRBJ2-1; D call uncertain. V lost 2 bases and J 8 bases, leaving 13 bases between the germline ends. Germline CDR1 reads SGHAT; CDR2 reads FQNNGV. The CDR3 is 14 amino acids. Here the CDR3 DNA reads TGTGCCAGCAGCTTACGCCGTCGGCATCATGAGCAGTTCTTC. As protein: CASSLRRRHHEQFF.

A few counts support this clonotype. This sequence joins TRBV20-1 and TRBJ1-5; D may be TRBD1 (6 bases). Germline V lookup: CDR1 DFQATT, CDR2 SNEGSKA (reference sequence). V was cut by 4 bases and J by 1 base, with 8 bases left in between. The CDR3 has 13 residues. CDR3 coding DNA: TGCAGTGCTAACCAGGGGAGCAATCAGCCCCAGCATTTT. It translates to CSANQGSNQPQHF.

J is TRBJ2-7 and V is TRBV4-1, with D possibly being TRBD1 (6 bases). The CDR3 totals 15 residues. The germline V and J ends were trimmed by 4 bases and 0 bases, with 13 bases remaining between them. CDR1 is MGHRA and CDR2 is YSYEKL in the germline V gene. CDR3 bases: TGCGCCAGCAGCCCCGGACAGTTGAGCTCCTACGAGCAGTACTTC. This encodes CASSPGQLSSYEQYF.

The chain uses TRBV6-2 or TRBV6-3 and TRBJ1-1; D call uncertain. The CDR3 covers 13 residues. Trimming cost V 6 bases and J 4 bases, with 12 bases left between them. Germline V gene data show CDR1 as MNHEY and CDR2 as SVGEGT. CDR3: CASSRSRTTEAFF. In DNA, the CDR3 is TGTGCCAGCAGCAGATCTAGAACCACTGAAGCTTTCTTT.

This clonotype was recorded a few times. The CDR3 reads CASSATSVESNEQFF. CDR3 bases: TGTGCCAGCAGCGCCACTAGCGTGGAATCAAATGAGCAGTTCTTC. The V call is TRBV7-8, the J call TRBJ2-1, with 7 bases aligning to TRBD2. CDR3 length: 15 amino acids. Trimming removed 5 bases from V and 7 bases from J; junction bases left unmatched: 11. Germline loops: CDR1 SGHVS, CDR2 FQNEAQ.

The rearrangement links TRBV2 to TRBJ2-1, with D perhaps TRBD2 (6 bases). The V gene's germline CDR1 is SNHLY and CDR2 FYNNEI. Trimming stripped 2 bases from V and 8 bases from J, with 16 bases between. This CDR3 is 15 amino acids long. DNA for the CDR3: TGTGCCAGCAGTGAATGGTTGCAGGGCGGGGATGAGCAGTTCTTC. It is translated as CASSEWLQGGDEQFF.

This clonotype occurred a few times. This rearrangement joins TRBV5-1 to TRBJ2-7; 8 nucleotides line up with TRBD2. This CDR3 is 14 amino acids long. The trim removed 0 bases at V and 6 bases at J, leaving 5 bases unmatched. From germline, CDR1 is SGHRS and CDR2 YFSETQ. The CDR3 region is CASSLEREMGEQYF. DNA of the CDR3: TGCGCCAGCAGCTTGGAGCGGGAGATGGGCGAGCAGTACTTC.

The CDR3 spells CAWSVHLGETQYF. DNA of the CDR3: TGTGCCTGGAGTGTACACCTGGGAGAGACCCAGTACTTC. The V gene is TRBV30, the J gene TRBJ2-5; D uncertain. The CDR3 is made up of 13 amino acids. With 0 bases removed from V and 4 bases from J, the gap between germline ends came to 9 bases. The V gene's germline CDR1 is GTSNPN and CDR2 SVGIG (reference sequence).

This chain's CDR3 is CASREQGARSLGYTF. The CDR3 region has the DNA TGTGCCAGCAGGGAACAGGGGGCGCGATCTCTGGGCTACACCTTC. The chain has TRBV2 and TRBJ1-2, with 9 bases fitting TRBD1. CDR1 is SNHLY, CDR2 FYNNEI, per germline. V gave up 6 bases and J gave up 8 bases; unmatched junction bases: 13. This CDR3 has 15 residues. Variable domain in full (rest from reference TRBV2 and TRBJ1-2): EPEVTQTPSHQVTQMGQEVILRCVPISNHLYFYWYRQILGQKVEFLVSFYNNEISEKSEIFDDQFSVERPDGSNFTLKIRSTKLEDSAMYFCASREQGARSLGYTFGSGTRLTVV.

The chain links TRBV3-1 to TRBJ2-3; D is ambiguous. The germline V and J ends were trimmed by 0 bases and 4 bases, with 8 bases remaining between them. This CDR3 region has 14 residues. Germline CDR1 and CDR2: LGHDT and YNNKEL (reference sequence). The CDR3, as DNA: TGTGCCAGCAGCCAAGAGTACCTAGCAGATACGCAGTATTTT. Translating gives CASSQEYLADTQYF.

Only a few counts were recorded for this clonotype. The V call is TRBV6-5, the J call TRBJ2-7, with TRBD1 matching 10 bases. There are 15 residues in the CDR3. In germline, CDR1 is MNHEY, CDR2 SVGAGI. The trim removed 5 bases at V and 2 bases at J, leaving 6 bases unmatched. The CDR3: CASSHRDRGTYEQYF. The CDR3 nucleotides read TGTGCCAGCAGTCACCGGGACAGGGGCACCTACGAGCAGTACTTC.

This clonotype occurred a few times. The CDR3 nucleotides read TGTGCCAGCAGCTTAGCGTCCGGGGGCGCGAACACTGAAGCTTTCTTT. This sequence encodes CASSLASGGANTEAFF. The V call is TRBV7-9, the J call TRBJ1-1; possible D gene TRBD1, 6 bases. Germline V gene lookup returns CDR1 SEHNR and CDR2 FQNEAQ (reference sequence). The CDR3 loop spans 16 amino acids. Between the trimmed V and J ends, which lost 0 bases and 1 base, there was a span of 12 bases.

This clonotype was detected only a few times. V is TRBV20-1 and J is TRBJ1-2; TRBD1 aligns across 7 bases. The CDR3 is 18 amino acids. Per germline, CDR1 DFQATT and CDR2 SNEGSKA (reference sequence). The J segment lost 0 bases and the V segment lost 0 bases, leaving 13 bases of the junction unmatched. The CDR3 region has the DNA TGCAGTGCTAGAGATTTAGTCGTCAGGGGGGGGACTAACTATGGCTACACCTTC. It specifies CSARDLVVRGGTNYGYTF.

This clonotype occurred a few times. The V gene is TRBV29-1, the J gene TRBJ2-5; 8 nucleotides line up with TRBD1. Germline values: CDR1 SQVTM, CDR2 ANQGSEA. The J segment lost 5 bases and the V segment lost 8 bases, leaving 7 bases of the junction unmatched. This CDR3 contains 12 residues. This chain's CDR3 is CSTRQGQETQYF. In nucleotides, the CDR3 is TGCAGCACCCGACAGGGGCAGGAGACCCAGTACTTC. The whole variable domain, filled in from reference TRBV29-1 and TRBJ2-5, reads SAVISQKPSRDICQRGTSLTIQCQVDSQVTMMFWYRQQPGQSLTLIATANQGSEATYESGFVIDKFPISRPNLTFSTLTVSNMSPEDSSIYLCSTRQGQETQYFGPGTRLLVL.

The chain is built from TRBV27 and TRBJ2-1; D is uncertain. This CDR3 spans 9 amino acids. The germline CDR1 and CDR2 sequences are MNHEY and SMNVEV (reference sequence). Trimming cost V 8 bases and J 8 bases, with 4 bases left between them. CDR3 protein: CASGHEQFF. The CDR3, as DNA: TGTGCCAGCGGTCATGAGCAGTTCTTC.

CDR3 DNA sequence: TGCAGCGTTTGGGGGGACTACGAGCAGTACTTC. Translated, it gives CSVWGDYEQYF. The V and J genes are TRBV29-1 and TRBJ2-7; a possible D gene is TRBD2 (6 bases). The CDR3 is made up of 11 amino acids. The V end lost 5 bases, the J end lost 3 bases, and 8 bases lay between the germline ends. CDR1 is SQVTM and CDR2 is ANQGSEA in the germline V gene.

V is TRBV5-1 and J is TRBJ1-2; D is unresolved. The CDR3 is made up of 13 amino acids. V was pared by 2 bases and J by 8 bases, with 13 bases between. Germline assignment: CDR1 SGHRS and CDR2 YFSETQ. The CDR3 DNA reads TGCGCCAGCAGCTTTGGCGGAATCGCCGGCTACACCTTC. Translation: CASSFGGIAGYTF.